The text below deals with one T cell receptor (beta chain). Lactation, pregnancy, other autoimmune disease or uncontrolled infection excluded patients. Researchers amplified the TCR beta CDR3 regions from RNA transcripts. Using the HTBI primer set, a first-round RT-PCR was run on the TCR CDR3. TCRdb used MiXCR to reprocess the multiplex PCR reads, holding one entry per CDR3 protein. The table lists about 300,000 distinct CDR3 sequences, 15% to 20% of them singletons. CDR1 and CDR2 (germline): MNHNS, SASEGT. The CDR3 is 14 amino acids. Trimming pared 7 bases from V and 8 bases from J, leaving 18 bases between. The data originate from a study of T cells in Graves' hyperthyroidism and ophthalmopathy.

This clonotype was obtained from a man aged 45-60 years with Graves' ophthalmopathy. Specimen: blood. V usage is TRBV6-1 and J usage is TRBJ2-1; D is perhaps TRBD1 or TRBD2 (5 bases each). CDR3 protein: CASTLVWGIYEQFF. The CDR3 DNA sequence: TGTGCCAGCACCCTCGTCTGGGGGATCTATGAGCAGTTCTTC.